This is a list of T cell receptor beta chains from one sample in a study of CD8+CD57+ T cells in acquired aplastic anemia. TCRdb reprocessed the reads with MiXCR, giving one entry per CDR3 protein. The sample lists about 270,000 distinct CDR3 sequences, roughly three fifths occurring once. Material for sequencing was sorted CD4+, CD8+, or CD8+CD57+ T cells (not recorded which) from PBMCs. These receptors all stem from a human donor with severe aplastic anemia or a healthy control (not recorded which). Each CDR3 is given with its conserved first and last residue. The D gene is left open where the match is weak. Expanded clones get a size class; other rows say once, few or many, or leave the size out.

size	J	D	V	CDR3	DNA
-	TRBJ2-1	TRBD2	TRBV2	CASSEVLLAEIYNEQFF	TGTGCCAGCAGTGAAGTGTTACTAGCGGAGATTTACAATGAGCAGTTCTTC
few	TRBJ2-7	TRBD2	TRBV7-3	CASSQAGRRGYEQYF	TGTGCCAGCAGCCAAGCGGGGCGGAGGGGCTACGAGCAGTACTTC
-	TRBJ2-1	-	TRBV2	CTTRLRDEQFF	TGTACCACACGGCTCAGGGATGAGCAGTTCTTC
-	TRBJ2-7	TRBD1	TRBV20-1	CSARKGQALYEQYF	TGCAGTGCTAGAAAGGGACAGGCTCTCTACGAGCAGTACTTC
-	TRBJ1-2	TRBD1	TRBV5-1	CASSLGQGSNRF	TGCGCCAGCAGCTTGGGACAGGGTAGCAACCGCTTC
many	TRBJ2-2	-	TRBV12-3/TRBV12-4	CASSPTWSDTGELFF	TGTGCCAGCAGTCCTACCTGGTCCGACACCGGGGAGCTGTTTTTT
-	TRBJ2-7	TRBD1	TRBV20-1	CSPGQATYEQYF	TGCAGTCCCGGACAGGCCACCTACGAGCAGTACTTC
-	TRBJ1-5	-	TRBV7-2	CASSLGQNNQPQHF	TGTGCCAGCAGTCTGGGGCAGAACAATCAGCCCCAGCATTTT
-	TRBJ1-4	-	TRBV7-2	CASSSWDGEKLFF	TGTGCCAGCAGCTCCTGGGACGGAGAAAAACTGTTTTTT
-	TRBJ2-3	TRBD2	TRBV20-1	CSARDSQREGKDTQYF	TGCAGTGCTAGAGACTCCCAGCGGGAGGGCAAGGATACGCAGTATTTT
few	TRBJ2-7	TRBD1	TRBV20-1	CSARRPGQGRYEQYF	TGCAGTGCTAGAAGGCCCGGACAGGGGAGGTACGAGCAGTACTTC
many	TRBJ2-7	-	TRBV19	CASSQGFNEQYF	TGTGCCAGTAGTCAGGGGTTCAACGAGCAGTACTTC
-	TRBJ2-2	-	TRBV5-1	CASSSTTGELLF	TGTGCCAGCAGCTCTACCACCGGGGAGCTGCTTTTT
few	TRBJ1-2	-	TRBV30	CAWSVLGQGSYGYTF	TGTGCCTGGAGTGTACTCGGTCAGGGGAGCTATGGCTACACCTTC
-	TRBJ2-2	-	TRBV20-1	CSAGLRGTGELFF	TGCAGTGCTGGGCTTCGGGGTACCGGGGAGCTGTTTTTT
many	TRBJ2-7	TRBD1	TRBV6-5	CASSYWDRPYEQYF	TGTGCCAGCAGTTACTGGGACAGACCCTACGAGCAGTACTTC
-	TRBJ2-2	-	TRBV7-6	CASRFQVTRTGELFF	TGTGCCAGCAGGTTCCAGGTCACAAGGACCGGGGAGCTGTTTTTT
-	TRBJ2-1	-	TRBV24-1	CATSDSGFGNEQFF	TGTGCCACCAGTGATTCGGGGTTTGGGAATGAGCAGTTCTTC
many	TRBJ2-1	TRBD1	TRBV7-2	CASSSPGQGFYNEQFF	TGTGCCAGCAGCTCGCCGGGACAGGGTTTCTACAATGAGCAGTTCTTC
-	TRBJ2-7	TRBD2	TRBV20-1	CSAFMTSGLYEQYF	TGCAGTGCTTTCATGACTAGCGGCCTCTACGAGCAGTACTTC
many	TRBJ1-6	-	TRBV18	CASSPQVRNSPLHF	TGTGCCAGCTCACCCCAGGTTCGGAATTCACCCCTCCACTTT
-	TRBJ2-2	TRBD2	TRBV7-9	CASSPRGLAGDSNTGELFF	TGTGCCAGCAGCCCAAGGGGGCTAGCGGGGGACTCAAACACCGGGGAGCTGTTTTTT